This T cell receptor beta chain was retrieved from a study of blood T cell repertoires in COVID-19. The wider study: Some COVID-19 samples were acute and others convalescent; all came from the United States, Italy and Spain. T cells, B-cell-depleted T cells, or PBMCs supplied cDNA or gDNA.

The V gene lost 8 bases and the J gene lost 1 base, with 14 bases spanning the gap. CDR3 size: 15 residues. The germline CDR1 and CDR2 sequences are KGHDR and SFDVKD. Per the study methods: The authors estimated nucleated cell counts from reference gene primer amplification. Clones were read by immunoSEQ multiplex PCR, and TCRdb kept only the in-frame ones, dropping some. The DNA was the basis for D and trimming; V, J and clone size are from that table. The data hold roughly 41,000 clones, with around 86% observed a single time. This sequence originates from a woman older than 75 with acute or convalescent COVID-19. The chain employs TRBV24-1 and TRBJ2-1; no definite D call. The sequencing sample was made of peripheral blood. CDR3 residues: CATNTPRRSYNEQFF. The DNA for the CDR3 is TGTGCCACCAACACTCCTAGGCGGTCCTACAATGAGCAGTTCTTC.